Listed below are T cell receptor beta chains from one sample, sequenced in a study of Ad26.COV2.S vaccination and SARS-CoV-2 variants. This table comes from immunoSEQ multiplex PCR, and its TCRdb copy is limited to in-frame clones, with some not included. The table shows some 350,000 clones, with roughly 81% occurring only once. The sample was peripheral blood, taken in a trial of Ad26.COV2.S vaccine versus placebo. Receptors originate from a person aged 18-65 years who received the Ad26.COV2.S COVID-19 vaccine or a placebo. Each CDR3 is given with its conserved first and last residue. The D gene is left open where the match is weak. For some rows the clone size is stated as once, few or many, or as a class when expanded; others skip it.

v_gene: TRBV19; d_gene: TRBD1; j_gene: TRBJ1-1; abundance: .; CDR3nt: TGTGCCAGTAGCCTGATTGGCCAGGGACAGGACACTGAAGCTTTCTTT; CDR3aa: CASSLIGQGQDTEAFF
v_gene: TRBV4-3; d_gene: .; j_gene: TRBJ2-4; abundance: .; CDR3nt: TGCGCCAGCAGCCAAGATCGGGCAGAACCCGGAGGTATTCAGTACTTC; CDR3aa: CASSQDRAEPGGIQYF
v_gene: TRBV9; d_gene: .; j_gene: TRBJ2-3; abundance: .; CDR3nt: TGTGCCAGCAGCGTAGAGGGCAGGACGGACTCTGATACGCAGTATTTT; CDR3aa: CASSVEGRTDSDTQYF
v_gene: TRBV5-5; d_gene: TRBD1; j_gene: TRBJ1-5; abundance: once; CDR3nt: TGTGCCAGCAGCGAGGGACAGCGATCTTCGATTAGCAATCAGCCCCAGCATTTT; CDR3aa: CASSEGQRSSISNQPQHF
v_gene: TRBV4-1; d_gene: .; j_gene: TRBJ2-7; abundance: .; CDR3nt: TGCGCCAGCAGCCGCTTTGGATCCTACGAGCAGTACTTC; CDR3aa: CASSRFGSYEQYF
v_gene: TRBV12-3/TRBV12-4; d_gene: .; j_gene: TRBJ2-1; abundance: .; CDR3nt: TGTGCCAGCAGTTTAGGTCTTGGGGATGAGCAGTTCTTC; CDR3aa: CASSLGLGDEQFF
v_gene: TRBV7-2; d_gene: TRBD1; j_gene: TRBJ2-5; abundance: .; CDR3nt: TGTGCCAGCAGCACCCAGGGACAGCTCATTAAAGAGACCCAGTACTTC; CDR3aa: CASSTQGQLIKETQYF
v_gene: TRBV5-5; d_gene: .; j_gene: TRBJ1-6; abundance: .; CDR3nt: TGTGCCAGCAGCCTGGCGGAGGCACCCCTCCACTTT; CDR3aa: CASSLAEAPLHF
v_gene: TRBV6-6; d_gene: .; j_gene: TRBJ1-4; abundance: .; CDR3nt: TGTGCCAGCAGTCGACTGCCCAGGGCAGGTGGGGAAAAACTGTTTTTT; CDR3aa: CASSRLPRAGGEKLFF
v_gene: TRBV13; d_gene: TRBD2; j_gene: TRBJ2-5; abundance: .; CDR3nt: TGTGCCAGCAGCGTAGGGACTAGCGGGTGGAGGGAGACCCAGTACTTC; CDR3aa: CASSVGTSGWRETQYF
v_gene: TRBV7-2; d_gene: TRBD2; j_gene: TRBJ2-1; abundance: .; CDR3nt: TGTGCCAGCAGCCGGACTAGCGGGGGGGCCAAAAATTATGAGCAGTTCTTC; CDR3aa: CASSRTSGGAKNYEQFF
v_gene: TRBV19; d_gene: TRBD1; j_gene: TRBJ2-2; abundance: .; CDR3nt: TGTGCCAGTAGTACCCGGGACAGGGCGATTAGCACCGGGGAGCTGTTTTTT; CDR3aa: CASSTRDRAISTGELFF
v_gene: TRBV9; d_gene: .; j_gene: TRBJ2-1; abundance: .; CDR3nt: TGTGCCAGCAGCGTAGAGCCTACTCGAGGGAATGAGCAGTTCTTC; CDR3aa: CASSVEPTRGNEQFF
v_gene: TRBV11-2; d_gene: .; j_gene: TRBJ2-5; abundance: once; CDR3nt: TGTGCCAGCAGCTTAGCGGTTGCCGGGACCCAGTACTTC; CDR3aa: CASSLAVAGTQYF
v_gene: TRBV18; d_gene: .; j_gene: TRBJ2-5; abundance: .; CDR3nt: TGTGCCAGCTCACCACAAGTTTACAATCAAGAGACCCAGTACTTC; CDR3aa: CASSPQVYNQETQYF
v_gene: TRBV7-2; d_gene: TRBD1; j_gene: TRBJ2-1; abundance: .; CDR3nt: TGTGCCAGCAGCATAAGACAGGGTCTGGGTGAGCAGTTCTTC; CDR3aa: CASSIRQGLGEQFF
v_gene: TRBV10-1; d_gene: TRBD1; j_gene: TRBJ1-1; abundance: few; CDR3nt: TGCGCCAGCAGGGGACAGGAGAACACTGAAGCTTTCTTT; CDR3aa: CASRGQENTEAFF
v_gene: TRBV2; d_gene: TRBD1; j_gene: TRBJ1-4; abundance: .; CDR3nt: TGTGCCAGCAGGACGGACAGGGTACATGAAAAACTGTTTTTT; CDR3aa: CASRTDRVHEKLFF
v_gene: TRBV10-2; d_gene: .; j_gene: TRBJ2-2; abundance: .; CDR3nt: TGCGCCAGCAGTGAGCAGGGGTGGGGCGGGGAGCTGTTTTTT; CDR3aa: CASSEQGWGGELFF
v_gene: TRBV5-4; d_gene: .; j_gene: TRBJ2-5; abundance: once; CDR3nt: TGTGCCAGCAGCCCCCCCGCAGGGATACAAGAGACCCAGTACTTC; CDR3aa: CASSPPAGIQETQYF
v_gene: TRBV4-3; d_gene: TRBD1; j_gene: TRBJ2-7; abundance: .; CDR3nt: TGCGCCAGCAGCCAAGCCGGGACAGTTGTCTACGAGCAGTACTTC; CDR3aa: CASSQAGTVVYEQYF
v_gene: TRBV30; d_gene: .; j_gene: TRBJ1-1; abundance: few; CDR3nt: TGTGCCTGGAGTGTATGGCAGATGAACACTGAAGCTTTCTTT; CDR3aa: CAWSVWQMNTEAFF
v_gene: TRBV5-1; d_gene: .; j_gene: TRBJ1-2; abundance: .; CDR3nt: TGCGCCAGCAGCGCCTCGTGGGGGAATAGCTATGGCTACACCTTC; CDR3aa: CASSASWGNSYGYTF
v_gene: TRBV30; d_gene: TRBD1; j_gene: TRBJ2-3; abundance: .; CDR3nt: TGTGCCTGGTCGGGACAGGGCCCAGATACGCAGTATTTT; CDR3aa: CAWSGQGPDTQYF
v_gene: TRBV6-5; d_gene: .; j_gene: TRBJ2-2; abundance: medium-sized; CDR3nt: TGTGCCAGCAGTTTAGACCAGGAGGGCGGGGAGCTGTTTTTT; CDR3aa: CASSLDQEGGELFF
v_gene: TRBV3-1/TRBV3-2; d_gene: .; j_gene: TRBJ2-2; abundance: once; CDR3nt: TGTGCCAGCAGCCCTCAGAACACCGGGGAGCTGTTTTTT; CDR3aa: CASSPQNTGELFF
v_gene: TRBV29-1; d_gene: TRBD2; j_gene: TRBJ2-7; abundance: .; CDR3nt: TGCAGCGGTCAGGGATTTAGCGGGAGGCCATCTGGTGAGCAGTACTTC; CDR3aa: CSGQGFSGRPSGEQYF
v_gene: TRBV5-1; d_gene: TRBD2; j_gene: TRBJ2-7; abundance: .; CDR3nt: TGCGCCAGCAGTTTACCGGGACTAGCGTCCTACGAGCAGTACTTC; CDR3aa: CASSLPGLASYEQYF
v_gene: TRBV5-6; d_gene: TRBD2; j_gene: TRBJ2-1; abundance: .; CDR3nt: TGTGCCAGCAGCCATAGCGGGAGTCCTCACAATGAGCAGTTCTTC; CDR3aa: CASSHSGSPHNEQFF
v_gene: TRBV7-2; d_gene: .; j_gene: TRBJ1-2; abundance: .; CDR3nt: TGTGCCAGCAGCTTACCAGGGGCATACTATGGCTACACCTTC; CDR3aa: CASSLPGAYYGYTF
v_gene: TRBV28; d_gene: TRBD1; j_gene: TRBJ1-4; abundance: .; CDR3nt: TGTGCCAGCAGTTCTTATTCACCGGGACAGCATGAAAAACTGTTTTTT; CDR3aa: CASSSYSPGQHEKLFF
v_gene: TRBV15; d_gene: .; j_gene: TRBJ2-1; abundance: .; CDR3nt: TGTGCCACCAGCATCGGACTGGCGAGCTCCTACAATGAGCAGTTCTTC; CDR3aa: CATSIGLASSYNEQFF
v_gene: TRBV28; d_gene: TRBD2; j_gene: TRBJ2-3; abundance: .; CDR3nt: TGTGCCAGCAGTTTACCCTCCCCGGGGGGGAGCACAGATACGCAGTATTTT; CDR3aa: CASSLPSPGGSTDTQYF
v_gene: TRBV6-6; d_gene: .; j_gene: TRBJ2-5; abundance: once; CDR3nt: TGTGCCAGCAGGACTAAAGAGACCCAGTACTTC; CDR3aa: CASRTKETQYF
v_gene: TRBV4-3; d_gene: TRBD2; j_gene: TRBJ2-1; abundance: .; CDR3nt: TGCGCCAGCAGCCAAGGGATTGCTAGCGGGGCCTACAATGAGCAGTTCTTC; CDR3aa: CASSQGIASGAYNEQFF
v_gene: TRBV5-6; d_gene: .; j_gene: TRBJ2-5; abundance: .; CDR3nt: TGTGCCAGCAGCTTGGCTTGGGGGCGAGAGACCCAGTACTTC; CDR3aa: CASSLAWGRETQYF
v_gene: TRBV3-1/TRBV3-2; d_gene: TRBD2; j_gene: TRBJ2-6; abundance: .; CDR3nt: TGTGCCAGCAGCCTCGGGAGCACAGCGGGGACCTCTGGGGCCAACGTCCTGACTTTC; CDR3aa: CASSLGSTAGTSGANVLTF
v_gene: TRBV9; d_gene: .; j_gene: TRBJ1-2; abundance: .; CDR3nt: TGTGCCAGCAGCGGGACAGTTGCTAACTATGGCTACACCTTC; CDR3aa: CASSGTVANYGYTF
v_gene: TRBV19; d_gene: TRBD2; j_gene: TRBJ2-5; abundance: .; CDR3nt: TGTGCCAGTAGTGCCGATAGCGGGAGGGGGGAGACCCAGTACTTC; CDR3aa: CASSADSGRGETQYF
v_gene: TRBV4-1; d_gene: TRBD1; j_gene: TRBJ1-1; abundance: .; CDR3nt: TGCGCCAGCAGCCCATCGACAGGGAGGGACACTGAAGCTTTCTTT; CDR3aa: CASSPSTGRDTEAFF
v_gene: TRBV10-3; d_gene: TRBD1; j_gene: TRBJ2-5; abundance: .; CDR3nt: TGTGCCATCAGTGACCTCGGGGCAGGGGGCGAAGAGACCCAGTACTTC; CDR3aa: CAISDLGAGGEETQYF
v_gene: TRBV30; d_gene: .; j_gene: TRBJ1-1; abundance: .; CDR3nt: TGTGCCTGGAGTAGCCGGGGGGGGGCATACACTGAAGCTTTCTTT; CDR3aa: CAWSSRGGAYTEAFF
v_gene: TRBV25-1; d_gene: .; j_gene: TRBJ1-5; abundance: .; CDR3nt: TGTGCCAGCAGTGACGGGGGGTATCGTGGTCAGCCCCAGCATTTT; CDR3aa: CASSDGGYRGQPQHF
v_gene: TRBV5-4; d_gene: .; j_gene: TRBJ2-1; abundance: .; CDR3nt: TGTGCCAGCAGCTTGTGGGGCCTCGACAATGAGCAGTTCTTC; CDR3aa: CASSLWGLDNEQFF
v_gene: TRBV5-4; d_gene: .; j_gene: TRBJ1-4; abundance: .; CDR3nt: TGTGCCAGCAGCTCGGACACCACAGGTGGAAAACTGTTTTTT; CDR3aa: CASSSDTTGGKLFF
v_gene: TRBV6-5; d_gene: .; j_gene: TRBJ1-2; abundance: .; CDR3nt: TGTGCCAGCAGCGGGCAGGGCTATGGCTACACCTTC; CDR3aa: CASSGQGYGYTF
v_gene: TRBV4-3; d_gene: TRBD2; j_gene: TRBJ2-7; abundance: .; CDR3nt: TGCGCCAGCAGCCAAGATGGTCCGGGACTAGCCGATTCCTACGAGCAGTACTTC; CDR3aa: CASSQDGPGLADSYEQYF
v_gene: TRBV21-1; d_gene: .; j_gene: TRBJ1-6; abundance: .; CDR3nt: TGTGCCAGCAGCATCCCTCAGGGGGTGGGTTCACCCCTCCACTTT; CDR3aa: CASSIPQGVGSPLHF
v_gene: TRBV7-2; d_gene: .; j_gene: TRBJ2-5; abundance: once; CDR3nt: TGTGCCAGCAGTATAGGGGAGGAGGAGACCCAGTACTTC; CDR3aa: CASSIGEEETQYF
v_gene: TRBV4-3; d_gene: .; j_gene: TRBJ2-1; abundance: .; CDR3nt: TGCGCCAGCAGCCCCGAAACCGCGACAGGTCGAGAGCAGTTCTTC; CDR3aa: CASSPETATGREQFF
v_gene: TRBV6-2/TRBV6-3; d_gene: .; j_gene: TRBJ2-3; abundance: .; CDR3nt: TGTGCCAGCAGTTACGGCAACCATGGCCCCACAGATACGCAGTATTTT; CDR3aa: CASSYGNHGPTDTQYF
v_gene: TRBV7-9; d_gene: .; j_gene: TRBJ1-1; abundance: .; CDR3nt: TGTGCCAGCAGCTTAGAACGGGGGTATGAGGAAGCTTTCTTT; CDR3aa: CASSLERGYEEAFF
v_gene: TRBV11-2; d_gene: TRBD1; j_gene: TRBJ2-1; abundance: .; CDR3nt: TGTGCCAGCAGCTTTCGGGACAGCTCCTACAATGAGCAGTTCTTC; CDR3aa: CASSFRDSSYNEQFF